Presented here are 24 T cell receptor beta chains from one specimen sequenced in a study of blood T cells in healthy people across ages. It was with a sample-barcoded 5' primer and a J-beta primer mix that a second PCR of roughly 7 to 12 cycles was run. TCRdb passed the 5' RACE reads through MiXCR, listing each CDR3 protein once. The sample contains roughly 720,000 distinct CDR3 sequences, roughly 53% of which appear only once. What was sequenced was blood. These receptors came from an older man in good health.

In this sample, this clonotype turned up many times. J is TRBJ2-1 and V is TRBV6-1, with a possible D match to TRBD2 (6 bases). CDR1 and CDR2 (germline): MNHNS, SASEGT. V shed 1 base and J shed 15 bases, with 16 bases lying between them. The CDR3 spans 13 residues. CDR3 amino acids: CASSEVLGGARFF. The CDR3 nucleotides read TGTGCCAGCAGTGAAGTTCTCGGGGGAGCGAGGTTCTTC.

CDR3 sequence (DNA): TGCAGCGTTGCAGGGACAGGGGTTTCGGGACTGTTTTTT. It is translated as CSVAGTGVSGLFF. J is TRBJ1-4 and V is TRBV29-1, with 10 bases lining up with TRBD1. Germline lookup yields CDR1 SQVTM and CDR2 ANQGSEA. CDR3 size: 13 residues. V shed 4 bases and J 13 bases; nucleotides not matched to a gene: 9.

CDR3 amino acids: CASNPQNFYGYTF. The CDR3 DNA reads as TGTGCCAGCAACCCTCAGAACTTCTATGGCTACACCTTC. The chain uses TRBV3-1 and TRBJ1-2; D remains ambiguous. The V end lost 7 bases, the J end lost 4 bases, and 13 bases lay between the germline ends. This CDR3 is 13 amino acids long. Germline lookup yields CDR1 LGHDT and CDR2 YNNKEL (reference sequence).

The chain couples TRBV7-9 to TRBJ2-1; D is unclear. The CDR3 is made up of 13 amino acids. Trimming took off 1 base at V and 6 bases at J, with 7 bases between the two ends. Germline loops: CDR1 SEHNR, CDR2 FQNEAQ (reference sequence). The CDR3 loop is CASSLDYGNEQFF. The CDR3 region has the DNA TGTGCCAGCAGCTTAGATTACGGCAATGAGCAGTTCTTC.

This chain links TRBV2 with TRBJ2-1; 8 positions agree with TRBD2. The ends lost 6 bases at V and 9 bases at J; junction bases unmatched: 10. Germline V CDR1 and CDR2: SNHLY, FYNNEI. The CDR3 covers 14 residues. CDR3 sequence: CASRRAGATGEQFF. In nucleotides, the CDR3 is TGTGCCAGCAGGCGAGCGGGAGCCACCGGTGAGCAGTTCTTC.

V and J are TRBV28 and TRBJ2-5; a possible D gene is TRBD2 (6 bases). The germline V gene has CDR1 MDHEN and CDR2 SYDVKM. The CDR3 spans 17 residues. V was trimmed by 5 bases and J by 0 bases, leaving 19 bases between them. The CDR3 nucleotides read TGTGCCAGCAGTCACCCCTTAGGAGGGGCGTACCAAGAGACCCAGTACTTC. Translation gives CASSHPLGGAYQETQYF. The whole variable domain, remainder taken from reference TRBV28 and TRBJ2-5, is DVKVTQSSRYLVKRTGEKVFLECVQDMDHENMFWYRQDPGLGLRLIYFSYDVKMKEKGDIPEGYSVSREKKERFSLILESASTNQTSMYLCASSHPLGGAYQETQYFGPGTRLLVL.

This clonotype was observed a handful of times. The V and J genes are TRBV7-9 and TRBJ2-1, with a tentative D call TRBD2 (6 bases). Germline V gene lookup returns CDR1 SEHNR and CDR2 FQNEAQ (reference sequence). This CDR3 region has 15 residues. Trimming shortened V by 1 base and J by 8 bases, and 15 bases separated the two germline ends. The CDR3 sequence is CASSLGGPGADEQFF. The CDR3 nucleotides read TGTGCCAGCAGCTTAGGAGGCCCGGGAGCGGATGAGCAGTTCTTC.

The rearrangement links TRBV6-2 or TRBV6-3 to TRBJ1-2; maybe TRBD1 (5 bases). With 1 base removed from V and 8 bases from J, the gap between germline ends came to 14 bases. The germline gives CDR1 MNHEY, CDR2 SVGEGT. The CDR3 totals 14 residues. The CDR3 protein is CASSYYGTHIGYTF. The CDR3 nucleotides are TGTGCCAGCAGTTACTACGGGACCCACATAGGCTACACCTTC.

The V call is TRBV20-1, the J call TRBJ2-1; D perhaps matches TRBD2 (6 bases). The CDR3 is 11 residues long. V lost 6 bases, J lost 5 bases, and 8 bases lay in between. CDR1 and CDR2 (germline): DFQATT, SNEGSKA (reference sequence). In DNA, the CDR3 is TGCAGTGCCGCGGGGCACAATGAGCAGTTCTTC. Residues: CSAAGHNEQFF.

Written as DNA, the CDR3 is TGTGCCAGCAGCACCCGCGGGAGTGAGAGCTACGAGCAGTACTTC. Amino acid sequence: CASSTRGSESYEQYF. The V gene is TRBV7-9, the J gene TRBJ2-7, with TRBD2 identical over 7 bases. This CDR3 comprises 15 residues. The V gene's germline CDR1 is SEHNR and CDR2 FQNEAQ (reference sequence). The V segment lost 5 bases and the J segment 3 bases; nucleotides outside the gene matches: 10.

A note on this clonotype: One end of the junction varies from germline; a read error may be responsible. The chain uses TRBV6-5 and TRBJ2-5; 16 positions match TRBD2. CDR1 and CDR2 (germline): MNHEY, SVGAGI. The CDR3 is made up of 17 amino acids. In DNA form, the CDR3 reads TGTGCCGGCAGTTCCTACGGGACTAGCGGGAGGGGAGAGACCCAGTACTTC. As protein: CAGSSYGTSGRGETQYF.

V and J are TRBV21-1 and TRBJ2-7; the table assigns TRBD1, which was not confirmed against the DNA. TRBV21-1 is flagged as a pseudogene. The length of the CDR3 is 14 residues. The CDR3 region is CASSKEGGQLEQYF. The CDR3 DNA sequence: TGTGCCAGCAGCAAAGAAGGGGGACAGTTGGAGCAGTACTTC.

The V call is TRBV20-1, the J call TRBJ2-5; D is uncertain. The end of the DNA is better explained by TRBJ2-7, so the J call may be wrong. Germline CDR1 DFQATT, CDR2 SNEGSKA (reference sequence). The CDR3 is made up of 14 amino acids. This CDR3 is CSASHSRRNYEQYF. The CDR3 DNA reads TGCAGTGCTAGTCACTCGAGGCGGAACTACGAGCAGTACTTC.

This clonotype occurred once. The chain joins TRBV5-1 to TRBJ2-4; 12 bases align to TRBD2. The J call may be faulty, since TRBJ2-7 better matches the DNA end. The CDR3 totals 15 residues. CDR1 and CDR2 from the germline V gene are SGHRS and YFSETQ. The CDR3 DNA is TGCGCCAGCAGCCAACTAGCGGGAGGTGTCCACGAGCAGTACTTC. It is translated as CASSQLAGGVHEQYF.

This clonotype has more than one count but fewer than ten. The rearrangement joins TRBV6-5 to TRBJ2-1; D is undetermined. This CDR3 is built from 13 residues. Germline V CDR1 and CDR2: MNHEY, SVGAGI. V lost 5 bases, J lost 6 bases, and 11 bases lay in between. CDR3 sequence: CASSATSGNEQFF. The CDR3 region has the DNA TGTGCCAGCAGTGCCACCTCAGGCAATGAGCAGTTCTTC.

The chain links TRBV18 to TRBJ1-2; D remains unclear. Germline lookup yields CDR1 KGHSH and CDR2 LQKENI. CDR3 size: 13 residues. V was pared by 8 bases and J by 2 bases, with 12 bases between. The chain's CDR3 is CASSPRSNYGYTF. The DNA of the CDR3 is TGTGCCAGCAGCCCCCGGTCGAACTATGGCTACACCTTC.

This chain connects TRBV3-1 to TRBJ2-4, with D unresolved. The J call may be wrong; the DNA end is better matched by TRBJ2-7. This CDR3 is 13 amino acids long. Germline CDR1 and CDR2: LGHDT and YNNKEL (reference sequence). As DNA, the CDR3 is TGTGCCAGCAGCCAGGGCCCCATGGGCGAGCAGTACTTC. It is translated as CASSQGPMGEQYF.

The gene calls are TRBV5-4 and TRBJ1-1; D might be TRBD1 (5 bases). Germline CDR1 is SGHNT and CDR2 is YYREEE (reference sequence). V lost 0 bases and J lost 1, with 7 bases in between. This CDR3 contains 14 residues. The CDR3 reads CASSLGGKNTEAFF. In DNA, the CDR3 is TGTGCCAGCAGCTTGGGGGGGAAGAACACTGAAGCTTTCTTT. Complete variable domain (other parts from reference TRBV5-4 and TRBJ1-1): ETGVTQSPTHLIKTRGQQVTLRCSSQSGHNTVSWYQQALGQGPQFIFQYYREEENGRGNFPPRFSGLQFPNYSSELNVNALELDDSALYLCASSLGGKNTEAFFGQGTRLTVV.

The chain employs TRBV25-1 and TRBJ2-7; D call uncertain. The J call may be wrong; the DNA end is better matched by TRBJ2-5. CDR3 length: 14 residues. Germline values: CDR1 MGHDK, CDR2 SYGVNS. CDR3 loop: CASSEHRVSETQYF. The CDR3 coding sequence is TGTGCCAGCAGTGAGCATAGGGTCTCGGAGACCCAGTACTTC.

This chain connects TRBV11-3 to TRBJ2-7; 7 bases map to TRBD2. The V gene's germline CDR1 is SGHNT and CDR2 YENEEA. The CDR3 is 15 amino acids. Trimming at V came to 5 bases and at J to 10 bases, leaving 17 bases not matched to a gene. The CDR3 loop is CASSHSGTTEGAQYF. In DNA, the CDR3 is TGTGCCAGCAGCCACAGCGGGACCACCGAAGGGGCCCAGTACTTC. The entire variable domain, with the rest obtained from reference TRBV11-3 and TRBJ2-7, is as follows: EAGVVQSPRYKIIEKKQPVAFWCNPISGHNTLYWYLQNLGQGPELLIRYENEEAVDDSQLPKDRFSAERLKGVDSTLKIQPAELGDSAVYLCASSHSGTTEGAQYFGPGTRLTVT.

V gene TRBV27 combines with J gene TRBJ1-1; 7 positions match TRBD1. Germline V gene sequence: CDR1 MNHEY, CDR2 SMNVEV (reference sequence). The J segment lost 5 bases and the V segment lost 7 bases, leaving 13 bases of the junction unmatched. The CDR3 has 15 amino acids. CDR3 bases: TGTGCCAGCATGAGACAGGGAAGTCAGAGGACTGAAGCTTTCTTT. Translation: CASMRQGSQRTEAFF.

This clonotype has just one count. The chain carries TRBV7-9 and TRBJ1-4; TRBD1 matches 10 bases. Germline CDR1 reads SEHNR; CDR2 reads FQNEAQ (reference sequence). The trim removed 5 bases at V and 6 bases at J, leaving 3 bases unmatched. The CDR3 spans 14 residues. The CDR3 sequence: CASSLGTGDEKLFF. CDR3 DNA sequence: TGTGCCAGCAGCCTCGGGACAGGGGATGAAAAACTGTTTTTT.

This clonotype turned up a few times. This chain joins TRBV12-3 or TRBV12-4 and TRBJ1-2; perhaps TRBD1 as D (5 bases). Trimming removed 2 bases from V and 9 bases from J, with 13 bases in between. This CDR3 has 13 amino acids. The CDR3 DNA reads TGTGCCAGCAGTTTATCAGGGATAAGGAGCTACACCTTC. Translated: CASSLSGIRSYTF.

The CDR3 DNA reads TGTGCCAGCAGCTTTGATGGCAGAGGCTATGGCTACACCTTC. Its translation is CASSFDGRGYGYTF. The chain has TRBV7-9 and TRBJ1-2; unclear D gene. Germline V CDR1 and CDR2: SEHNR, FQNEAQ (reference sequence). The germline V and J ends were trimmed by 3 bases and 4 bases, with 12 bases remaining between them. The length of the CDR3 is 14 residues.